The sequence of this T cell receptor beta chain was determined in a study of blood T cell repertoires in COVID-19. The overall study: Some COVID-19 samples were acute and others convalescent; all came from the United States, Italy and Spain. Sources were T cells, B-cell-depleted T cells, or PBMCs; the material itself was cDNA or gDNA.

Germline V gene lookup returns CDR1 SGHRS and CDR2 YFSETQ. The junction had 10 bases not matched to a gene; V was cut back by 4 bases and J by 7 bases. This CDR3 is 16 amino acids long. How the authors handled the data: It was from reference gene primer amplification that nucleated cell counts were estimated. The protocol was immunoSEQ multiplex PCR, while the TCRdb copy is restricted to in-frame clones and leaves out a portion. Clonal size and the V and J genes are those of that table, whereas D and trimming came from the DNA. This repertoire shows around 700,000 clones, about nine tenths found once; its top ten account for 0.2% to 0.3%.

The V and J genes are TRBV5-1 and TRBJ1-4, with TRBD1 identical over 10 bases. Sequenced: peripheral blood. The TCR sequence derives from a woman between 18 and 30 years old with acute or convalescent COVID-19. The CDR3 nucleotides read TGCGCCAGCAGCCAACCGGGACAGGGGTTAGGTGAAAAACTGTTTTTT. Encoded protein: CASSQPGQGLGEKLFF.